Listed here are 6 T cell receptor beta chains from one sample, sequenced in a study of T cells after yellow fever vaccination. From the 5' RACE reads, TCRdb called clonotypes with MiXCR, one entry per CDR3 protein. The table records 340,000 or so distinct CDR3 sequences, approximately 13% of them present only once. The sequences come from CD4+ T cells sorted from PBMCs, collected 15 days after the yellow fever booster vaccination. The source is a man younger than 35 who received the YFV17D yellow fever vaccine.

This clonotype occurred a few times. This chain joins TRBV28 and TRBJ2-7, with 11 bases aligning to TRBD1. This CDR3 is built from 13 residues. V shed 6 bases and J 8 bases; nucleotides not matched to a gene: 6. Germline V CDR1 and CDR2: MDHEN, SYDVKM. This chain's CDR3 is CASSPGQGDKQYV. The CDR3 nucleotides read TGTGCCAGCAGCCCGGGACAGGGGGATAAGCAGTACGTC.

In DNA form, the CDR3 reads TGTGCCAGCAGCTTAGACGTCCCGGGACAGGGAACCCATGGCTACACCTTC. Translation: CASSLDVPGQGTHGYTF. V gene TRBV11-2 combines with J gene TRBJ1-2; 9 nucleotides align to TRBD1. This CDR3 is built from 17 residues. Per germline, CDR1 SGHAT and CDR2 FQNNGV. V shed 0 bases and J 6 bases; nucleotides not matched to a gene: 11.

This clonotype was recorded a few times. The chain recombines TRBV29-1 with TRBJ2-7, with TRBD2 identical over 11 bases. The trim removed 1 base at V and 2 bases at J, leaving 7 bases unmatched. Looked up from germline, CDR1 is SQVTM and CDR2 is ANQGSEA. This CDR3 has 16 residues. The CDR3 protein is CSVEGVGTSGTYEQYF. The CDR3, as DNA: TGCAGCGTTGAAGGGGTCGGGACTAGCGGAACCTACGAGCAGTACTTC.

This clonotype was observed a handful of times. The chain employs TRBV28 and TRBJ2-3; D is ambiguous. CDR1 and CDR2 from the germline V gene are MDHEN and SYDVKM. V was pared by 3 bases and J by 5 bases, with 9 bases between. The CDR3 extends over 13 amino acids. The CDR3 sequence is CASSFQTRDTQYF. The CDR3, as DNA: TGTGCCAGCAGTTTCCAGACGAGAGATACGCAGTATTTT. Drawing the rest from reference TRBV28 and TRBJ2-3, the complete variable domain is DVKVTQSSRYLVKRTGEKVFLECVQDMDHENMFWYRQDPGLGLRLIYFSYDVKMKEKGDIPEGYSVSREKKERFSLILESASTNQTSMYLCASSFQTRDTQYFGPGTRLTVL.

The chain recombines TRBV6-5 with TRBJ2-7; D might be TRBD1 (7 bases). Trimming pared 5 bases from V and 6 bases from J, leaving 14 bases between. Germline V gene lookup returns CDR1 MNHEY and CDR2 SVGAGI. This CDR3 is 13 amino acids long. The CDR3, as DNA: TGTGCCAGCAGTCCAAGACAGGGAGGCGAGCAGTACGTC. Protein sequence: CASSPRQGGEQYV.

V and J are TRBV20-1 and TRBJ1-2, with TRBD1 matching 7 bases. This CDR3 has 18 residues. V lost 3 bases, J lost 8 bases, and 24 bases stayed unmatched. CDR1 and CDR2 from the germline V gene are DFQATT and SNEGSKA (reference sequence). The CDR3 loop reads CSASPIGDSGNGGIGYTF. CDR3 bases: TGCAGTGCTAGTCCCATCGGGGACAGTGGAAATGGTGGCATAGGCTACACCTTC.